Presented here are 8 T cell receptor beta chains from one specimen sequenced in a study of blood T cell repertoires in COVID-19. TCRdb's copy holds only in-frame clones and misses some; the assay was immunoSEQ multiplex PCR. The data contain hundreds of thousands of clones, approximately 88% of them seen just once; the ten biggest clones take up roughly 9.1%. Sample: peripheral blood. These receptors all come from a young man with active or convalescent COVID-19.

The V gene is TRBV29-1, the J gene TRBJ2-1, with TRBD2 matching over 10 bases. The CDR3 has 14 amino acids. In germline, CDR1 is SQVTM, CDR2 ANQGSEA. J lost 4 bases, V lost 4 bases, and 4 bases had no gene match. As DNA, the CDR3 is TGCAGCGTTGCCCAGACTAGCGGGTACAATGAGCAGTTCTTC. Translated: CSVAQTSGYNEQFF.

The chain links TRBV11-2 to TRBJ2-3; D is unclear. Germline V gives CDR1 SGHAT, CDR2 FQNNGV. This CDR3 has 12 amino acids. V gave up 0 bases and J gave up 6 bases, with 4 bases separating them. The CDR3 protein is CASSLESDTQYF. CDR3 bases: TGTGCCAGCAGCTTAGAATCTGATACGCAGTATTTT.

This chain uses TRBV19 with TRBJ2-2; 12 positions agree with TRBD1. The CDR3 runs to 17 residues. Per germline, CDR1 LNHDA and CDR2 SQIVND (reference sequence). With V trimmed by 5 bases and J by 4 bases, 8 bases remained unmatched. CDR3 DNA sequence: TGTGCCAGTAGTGCTCCCGGGACAGGGGGCGTCACCGGGGAGCTGTTTTTT. Amino acids: CASSAPGTGGVTGELFF.

The chain couples TRBV24-1 to TRBJ2-3; 10 positions agree with TRBD2. After removal of 3 bases from V and 8 bases from J, the junction contained 10 bases not matched to a gene. The CDR3 covers 16 residues. CDR1 KGHDR and CDR2 SFDVKD come from the germline V gene. CDR3 residues: CATSDPTSGEGRTQYF. The CDR3 nucleotides are TGTGCCACCAGTGATCCTACTAGCGGGGAAGGGCGTACGCAGTATTTT.

This clone was seen more than once but under ten times. This chain joins TRBV10-3 and TRBJ1-2; TRBD1 matches 8 bases. The J segment lost 5 bases and the V segment lost 8 bases, leaving 7 bases of the junction unmatched. This CDR3 has 13 residues. Germline CDR1 and CDR2: ENHRY and SYGVKD. CDR3 sequence (DNA): TGTGCCATCGGACAGGGAACTTTTTATGGCTACACCTTC. It translates to CAIGQGTFYGYTF.

CDR3 amino acids: CATSREGSEQFF. The CDR3 DNA reads TGTGCCACCAGCAGAGAAGGGAGTGAGCAGTTCTTC. The chain is built from TRBV15 and TRBJ2-1; TRBD2 might be the D (5 bases). Trimming left V 0 bases short and J 9 bases short, with 6 bases between. Germline CDR1 LNHNV, CDR2 YYDKDF (reference sequence). This CDR3 contains 12 residues.

This clone came up once. The chain couples TRBV2 to TRBJ1-5; D is unresolved. Looked up from germline, CDR1 is SNHLY and CDR2 is FYNNEI. The length of the CDR3 is 13 residues. V lost 10 bases and J 2 bases, leaving 12 bases between the germline ends. CDR3: CATGEFGNQPQHF. CDR3 bases: TGTGCCACCGGGGAATTTGGCAATCAGCCCCAGCATTTT.

The V call is TRBV9, the J call TRBJ2-1; TRBD2 is a possible D gene (6 bases). Per the germline V gene, CDR1 is SGDLS and CDR2 is YYNGEE. V was clipped by 2 bases and J by 0 bases, with 18 bases between them. The CDR3 consists of 18 residues. As DNA, the CDR3 is TGTGCCAGCAGCGTGGGGGACTCGCGGGAATCCTCCTACAATGAGCAGTTCTTC. Protein: CASSVGDSRESSYNEQFF. The full variable domain, completed using reference TRBV9 and TRBJ2-1, is DSGVTQTPKHLITATGQRVTLRCSPRSGDLSVYWYQQSLDQGLQFLIQYYNGEERAKGNILERFSAQQFPDLHSELNLSSLELGDSALYFCASSVGDSRESSYNEQFFGPGTRLTVL.